This passage covers 19 T cell receptor beta chains from one sample sequenced in a study of blood T cell repertoires in COVID-19. Data came from immunoSEQ multiplex PCR; TCRdb stores just in-frame clones and leaves some out. The sample has some 530,000 clones, around 85% seen once; the top ten hold more than 3%. The material sequenced was peripheral blood. The receptor set was obtained from a human donor in a cohort sampled during active COVID-19.

J is TRBJ2-7 and V is TRBV7-3; 11 positions match TRBD1. The CDR3 covers 14 residues. Germline trimming cut 5 bases from V and 3 bases from J; bases unmatched to any gene: 3. Germline loops: CDR1 SGHTA, CDR2 FQGTGA. The CDR3, as DNA: TGTGCCAGCAGCATCGGGACAGGGGGCTACGAGCAGTACTTC. Its protein is CASSIGTGGYEQYF.

This sequence joins TRBV6-5 and TRBJ2-3; 9 nucleotides align to TRBD1. The CDR3 spans 15 residues. Germline CDR1 is MNHEY and CDR2 is SVGAGI. The trim removed 5 bases at V and 3 bases at J, leaving 6 bases unmatched. CDR3 coding DNA: TGTGCCAGCAGTCTTGGGACAGGGCAAACAGATACGCAGTATTTT. This encodes CASSLGTGQTDTQYF.

The V gene is TRBV5-1, the J gene TRBJ2-6, with TRBD1 matching over 9 bases. After removal of 0 bases from V and 2 bases from J, the junction contained 6 bases not matched to a gene. Per the germline V gene, CDR1 is SGHRS and CDR2 is YFSETQ. The CDR3 sequence is 18 residues long. The CDR3 reads CASSLEEQGAAGANVLTF. The CDR3 DNA reads TGCGCCAGCAGCTTGGAAGAACAGGGGGCTGCTGGGGCCAACGTCCTGACTTTC.

The chain carries TRBV19 and TRBJ1-1, with TRBD1 matching 7 bases. V lost 5 bases, J lost 0 bases, and 6 bases stayed unmatched. CDR1 and CDR2 from the germline V gene are LNHDA and SQIVND (reference sequence). The CDR3 loop spans 15 amino acids. CDR3 amino acids: CASSARQGMNTEAFF. The CDR3 coding sequence is TGTGCCAGTAGTGCCCGACAGGGTATGAACACTGAAGCTTTCTTT.

V and J are TRBV28 and TRBJ2-7; 9 bases fit TRBD1. This CDR3 comprises 14 residues. Germline CDR1 reads MDHEN; CDR2 reads SYDVKM. Unmatched junction bases numbered 1, after V lost 2 bases and J lost 2 bases. CDR3 amino acids: CASSLGTGPYEQYF. The DNA of the CDR3 is TGTGCCAGCAGTTTAGGGACAGGGCCCTACGAGCAGTACTTC. The whole variable domain, filled in from reference TRBV28 and TRBJ2-7, reads DVKVTQSSRYLVKRTGEKVFLECVQDMDHENMFWYRQDPGLGLRLIYFSYDVKMKEKGDIPEGYSVSREKKERFSLILESASTNQTSMYLCASSLGTGPYEQYFGPGTRLTVT.

This clone was recorded only once. The rearrangement uses TRBV5-1 and TRBJ2-7, with 11 nucleotides matching TRBD2. After removal of 0 bases from V and 5 bases from J, the junction contained 10 bases not matched to a gene. This CDR3 is 17 amino acids long. The germline gives CDR1 SGHRS, CDR2 YFSETQ. The CDR3 sequence is CASSLASLAGVVNEQYF. The CDR3, as DNA: TGCGCCAGCAGCTTGGCTTCACTAGCGGGAGTAGTTAACGAGCAGTACTTC.

The rearrangement links TRBV30 to TRBJ1-2, with 8 bases identical to TRBD1. The CDR3 runs to 13 residues. Germline CDR1 GTSNPN, CDR2 SVGIG (reference sequence). V trimming: 1 base; J trimming: 7 bases; junction bases outside the gene matches: 5. The CDR3 region is CAWSADRGAGYTF. The CDR3 region has the DNA TGTGCCTGGAGTGCCGACAGGGGAGCTGGCTACACCTTC. The variable domain in full, completed from reference TRBV30 and TRBJ1-2, reads SQTIHQWPATLVQPVGSPLSLECTVEGTSNPNLYWYRQAAGRGLQLLFYSVGIGQISSEVPQNLSASRPQDRQFILSSKKLLLSDSGFYLCAWSADRGAGYTFGSGTRLTVV.

The V call is TRBV6-2 or TRBV6-3, the J call TRBJ1-5; D is uncertain. This CDR3 is built from 16 residues. The germline V gene encodes CDR1 MNHEY and CDR2 SVGEGT. Between the trimmed V and J ends, which lost 2 bases and 0 bases, there was a span of 11 bases. The CDR3 here is CASSYEELLSNQPQHF. CDR3 in DNA: TGTGCCAGCAGTTACGAGGAACTCCTTAGCAATCAGCCCCAGCATTTT.

The gene calls are TRBV18 and TRBJ1-2; tentative D call: TRBD1 (5 bases). The CDR3 is made up of 14 amino acids. The ends were cut back, 2 bases at V and 1 base at J, with 8 bases in the middle. CDR1 is KGHSH and CDR2 is LQKENI in the germline V gene. CDR3 amino acids: CASSPGADNYGYTF. The CDR3 coding sequence is TGTGCCAGCTCACCAGGGGCTGATAACTATGGCTACACCTTC.

This chain uses TRBV19 with TRBJ2-5; TRBD2 matches at 11 bases. CDR1 is LNHDA, CDR2 SQIVND, per germline (reference sequence). The CDR3 covers 14 residues. Germline trimming cut 6 bases from V and 4 bases from J; bases unmatched to any gene: 4. CDR3 sequence: CASSLAGGVETQYF. The CDR3 coding sequence is TGTGCCAGTAGCCTAGCGGGAGGAGTAGAGACCCAGTACTTC. The complete variable domain, with remaining parts taken from reference TRBV19 and TRBJ2-5, reads DGGITQSPKYLFRKEGQNVTLSCEQNLNHDAMYWYRQDPGQGLRLIYYSQIVNDFQKGDIAEGYSVSREKKESFPLTVTSAQKNPTAFYLCASSLAGGVETQYFGPGTRLLVL.

The rearrangement joins TRBV27 to TRBJ1-3; D might be TRBD1 (6 bases). Germline CDR1 is MNHEY and CDR2 is SMNVEV (reference sequence). V lost 6 bases to trimming and J lost 0 bases, with 12 bases between them. The CDR3 contains 15 residues. The CDR3 region has the DNA TGTGCCAGCAGAATCACAGGGACCTCTGGAAACACCATATATTTT. It translates to CASRITGTSGNTIYF.

This clone came up many times. This rearrangement joins TRBV28 to TRBJ2-7, with D possibly being TRBD1 (6 bases). This CDR3 contains 14 residues. Germline V gene sequence: CDR1 MDHEN, CDR2 SYDVKM. V gave up 6 bases and J gave up 0 bases, with 12 bases separating them. The CDR3 loop is CASRLQGSSYEQYF. The CDR3 coding sequence is TGTGCCAGCAGACTACAGGGATCCTCCTACGAGCAGTACTTC. The full variable domain, with the rest looked up from reference TRBV28 and TRBJ2-7, is DVKVTQSSRYLVKRTGEKVFLECVQDMDHENMFWYRQDPGLGLRLIYFSYDVKMKEKGDIPEGYSVSREKKERFSLILESASTNQTSMYLCASRLQGSSYEQYFGPGTRLTVT.

The V and J genes are TRBV4-2 and TRBJ1-2; D is ambiguous. The V and J ends lost 4 bases and 1 base respectively, with 10 bases between them. Germline V gene data show CDR1 as LGHNA and CDR2 as YNFKEQ. The CDR3 length is 14 residues. CDR3 DNA: TGTGCCAGCAGCCGTACCGGGGATAACTATGGCTACACCTTC. Encoded protein: CASSRTGDNYGYTF.

The chain couples TRBV9 to TRBJ2-1, with 12 bases fitting TRBD2. The V gene end was trimmed by 4 bases and the J gene end by 5 bases; junction bases not matched to a gene: 7. Germline V CDR1 and CDR2: SGDLS, YYNGEE. This CDR3 contains 16 residues. The CDR3 is CASSNGLAGSHNEQFF. Here the CDR3 DNA reads TGTGCCAGCAGCAACGGACTAGCGGGAAGCCACAATGAGCAGTTCTTC.

This clone appeared a single time. The CDR3 region is CAIQWQAFTEAFF. The CDR3 nucleotides are TGTGCCATCCAGTGGCAGGCCTTCACTGAAGCTTTCTTT. The V call is TRBV12-3 or TRBV12-4, the J call TRBJ1-1; D is unresolved. This CDR3 spans 13 amino acids. V gave up 10 bases and J gave up 4 bases, with 16 bases separating them.

The chain links TRBV27 to TRBJ1-5, with D unresolved. The CDR3 spans 13 residues. V was shortened by 5 bases and J by 4 bases, with 9 bases between the two germline ends. From germline, CDR1 is MNHEY and CDR2 SMNVEV (reference sequence). In DNA, the CDR3 is TGTGCCAGCAGTATTAACGGTAATCAGCCCCAGCATTTT. Translation: CASSINGNQPQHF.

The chain uses TRBV7-2 and TRBJ2-7; a possible D gene is TRBD2 (6 bases). The V and J ends lost 5 bases and 2 bases respectively, with 13 bases between them. The CDR3 has 14 amino acids. The germline CDR1 and CDR2 sequences are SGHTA and FQGNSA. The CDR3 here is CASSPRRDTYEQYF. The CDR3 DNA reads as TGTGCCAGCAGCCCACGGCGGGATACCTACGAGCAGTACTTC.

V gene TRBV7-2 combines with J gene TRBJ2-1; 11 bases agree with TRBD2. This CDR3 has 17 amino acids. With 5 bases clipped from V and 3 bases from J, the junction kept 9 bases outside the gene matches. The germline CDR1 and CDR2 sequences are SGHTA and FQGNSA. CDR3 residues: CASSQRLAGSGYNEQFF. CDR3 in DNA: TGTGCCAGCAGCCAGCGACTAGCGGGAAGTGGCTACAATGAGCAGTTCTTC.

This chain uses TRBV19 with TRBJ1-1; weak D call: TRBD1 (5 bases). This CDR3 spans 11 amino acids. The V gene lost 3 bases and the J gene lost 10 bases, with 9 bases spanning the gap. Germline values: CDR1 LNHDA, CDR2 SQIVND (reference sequence). CDR3: CASSMGGSAFF. DNA of the CDR3: TGTGCCAGTAGTATGGGGGGTTCAGCTTTCTTT.